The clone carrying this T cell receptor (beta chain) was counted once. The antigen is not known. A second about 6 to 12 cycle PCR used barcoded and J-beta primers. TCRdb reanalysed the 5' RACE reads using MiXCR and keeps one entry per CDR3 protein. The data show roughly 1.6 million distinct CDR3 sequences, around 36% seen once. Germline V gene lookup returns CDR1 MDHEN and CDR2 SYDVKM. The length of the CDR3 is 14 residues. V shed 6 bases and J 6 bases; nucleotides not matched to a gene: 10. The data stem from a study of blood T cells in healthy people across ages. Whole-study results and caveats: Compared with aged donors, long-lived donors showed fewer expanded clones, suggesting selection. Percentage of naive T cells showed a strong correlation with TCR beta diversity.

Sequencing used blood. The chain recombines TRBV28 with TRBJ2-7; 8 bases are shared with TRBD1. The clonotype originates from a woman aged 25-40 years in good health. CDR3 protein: CASSPQDRASEQYF. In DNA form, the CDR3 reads TGTGCCAGCAGCCCACAGGACAGGGCGTCCGAGCAGTACTTC.